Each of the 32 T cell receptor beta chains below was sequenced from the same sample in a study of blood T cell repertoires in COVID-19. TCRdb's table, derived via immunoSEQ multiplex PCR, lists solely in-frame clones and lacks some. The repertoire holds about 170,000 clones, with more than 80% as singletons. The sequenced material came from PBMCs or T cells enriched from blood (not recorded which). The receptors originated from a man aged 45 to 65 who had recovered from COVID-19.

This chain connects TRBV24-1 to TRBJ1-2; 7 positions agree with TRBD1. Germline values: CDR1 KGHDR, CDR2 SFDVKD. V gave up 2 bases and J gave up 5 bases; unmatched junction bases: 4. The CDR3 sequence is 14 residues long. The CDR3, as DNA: TGTGCCACCAGTGATTCCGGGACAGATTATGGCTACACCTTC. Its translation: CATSDSGTDYGYTF.

CDR3 amino acids: CASSQEGSYGYTF. The CDR3 DNA reads as TGTGCCAGCAGTCAAGAAGGGAGCTATGGCTACACCTTC. The chain combines TRBV12-3 or TRBV12-4 with TRBJ1-2; D not certain. This CDR3 is 13 amino acids long. The ends were cut back, 5 bases at V and 4 bases at J, with 11 bases in the middle.

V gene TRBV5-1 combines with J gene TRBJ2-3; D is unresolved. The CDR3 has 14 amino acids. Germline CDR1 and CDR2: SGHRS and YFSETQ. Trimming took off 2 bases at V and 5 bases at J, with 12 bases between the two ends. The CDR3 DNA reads TGCGCCAGCAGCTTTAGGTCGTCGGGAGATACGCAGTATTTT. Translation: CASSFRSSGDTQYF. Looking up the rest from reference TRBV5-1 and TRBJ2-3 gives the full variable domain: KAGVTQTPRYLIKTRGQQVTLSCSPISGHRSVSWYQQTPGQGLQFLFEYFSETQRNKGNFPGRFSGRQFSNSRSEMNVSTLELGDSALYLCASSFRSSGDTQYFGPGTRLTVL.

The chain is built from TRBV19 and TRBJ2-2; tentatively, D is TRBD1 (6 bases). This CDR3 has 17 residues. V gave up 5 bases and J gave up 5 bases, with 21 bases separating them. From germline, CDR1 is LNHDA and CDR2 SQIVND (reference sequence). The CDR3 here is CASSPRDGSGVTGELFF. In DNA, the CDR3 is TGTGCCAGTAGTCCCCGGGACGGGTCAGGGGTGACCGGGGAGCTGTTTTTT.

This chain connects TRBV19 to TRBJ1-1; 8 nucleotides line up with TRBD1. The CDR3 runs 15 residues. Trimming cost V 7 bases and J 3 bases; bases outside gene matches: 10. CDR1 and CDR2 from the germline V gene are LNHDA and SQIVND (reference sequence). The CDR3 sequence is CASTAGRTGYTEAFF. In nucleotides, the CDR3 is TGTGCCAGTACCGCGGGGAGGACAGGGTACACTGAAGCTTTCTTT.

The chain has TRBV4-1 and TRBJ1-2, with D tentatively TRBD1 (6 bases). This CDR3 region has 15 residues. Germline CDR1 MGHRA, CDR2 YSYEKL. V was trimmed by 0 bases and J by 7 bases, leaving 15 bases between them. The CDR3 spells CASSQDYRQDSGYTF. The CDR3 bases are TGCGCCAGCAGCCAAGATTACCGGCAGGACAGTGGCTACACCTTC.

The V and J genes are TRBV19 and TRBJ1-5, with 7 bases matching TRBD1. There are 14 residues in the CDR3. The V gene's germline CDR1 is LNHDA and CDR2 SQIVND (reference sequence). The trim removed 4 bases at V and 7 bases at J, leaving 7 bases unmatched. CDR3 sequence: CASSTGGRSQPQHF. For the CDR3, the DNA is TGTGCCAGTAGTACAGGGGGAAGGAGCCAGCCCCAGCATTTT.

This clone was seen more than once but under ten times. For the CDR3, the DNA is TGTGCCAGCAGCCAACGACTAGCGGGGGGGTTAAACAATGAGCAGTTCTTC. Amino acid sequence: CASSQRLAGGLNNEQFF. V gene TRBV14 combines with J gene TRBJ2-1; 14 bases map to TRBD2. CDR3 length: 17 residues. The germline V gene has CDR1 SGHDN and CDR2 FVKESK. The ends lost 2 bases at V and 5 bases at J; junction bases unmatched: 5.

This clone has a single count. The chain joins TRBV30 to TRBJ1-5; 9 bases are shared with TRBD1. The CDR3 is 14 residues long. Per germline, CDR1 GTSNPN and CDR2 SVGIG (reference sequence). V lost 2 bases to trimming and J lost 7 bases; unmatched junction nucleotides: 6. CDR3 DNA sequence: TGTGCCTGGAGTCCGGGACAGGGTTTGCAGCCCCAGCATTTT. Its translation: CAWSPGQGLQPQHF.

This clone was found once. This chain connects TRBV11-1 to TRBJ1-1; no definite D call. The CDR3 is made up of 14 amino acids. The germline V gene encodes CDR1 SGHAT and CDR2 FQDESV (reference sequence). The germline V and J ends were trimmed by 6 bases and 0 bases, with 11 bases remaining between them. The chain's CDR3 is CASSQASMNTEAFF. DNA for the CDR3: TGTGCCAGCAGTCAAGCTAGCATGAACACTGAAGCTTTCTTT.

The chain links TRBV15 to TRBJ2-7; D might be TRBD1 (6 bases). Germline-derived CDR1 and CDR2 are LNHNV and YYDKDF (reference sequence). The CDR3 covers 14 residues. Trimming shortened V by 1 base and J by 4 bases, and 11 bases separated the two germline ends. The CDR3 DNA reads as TGTGCCACCAGCAGAGGAACAGGGTATTACGAGCAGTACTTC. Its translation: CATSRGTGYYEQYF. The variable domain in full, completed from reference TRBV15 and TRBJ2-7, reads DAMVIQNPRYQVTQFGKPVTLSCSQTLNHNVMYWYQQKSSQAPKLLFHYYDKDFNNEADTPDNFQSRRPNTSFCFLDIRSPGLGDTAMYLCATSRGTGYYEQYFGPGTRLTVT.

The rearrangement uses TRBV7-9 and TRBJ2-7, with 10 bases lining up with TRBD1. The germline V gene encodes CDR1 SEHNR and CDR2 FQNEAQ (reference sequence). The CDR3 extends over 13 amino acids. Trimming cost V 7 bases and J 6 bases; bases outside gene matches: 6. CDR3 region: CASTSWTGGEQYF. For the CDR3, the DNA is TGTGCCAGCACCTCATGGACAGGGGGCGAGCAGTACTTC.

The DNA for the CDR3 is TGTGCCAGCAGCAAGGAGGGGGCCGTATTCGAGCAGTACTTC. This gives the protein CASSKEGAVFEQYF. The V gene is TRBV6-5, the J gene TRBJ2-7; TRBD1 might be the D (7 bases). Germline CDR1 is MNHEY and CDR2 is SVGAGI. The V gene lost 6 bases and the J gene lost 6 bases, with 18 bases spanning the gap. The CDR3 contains 14 residues.

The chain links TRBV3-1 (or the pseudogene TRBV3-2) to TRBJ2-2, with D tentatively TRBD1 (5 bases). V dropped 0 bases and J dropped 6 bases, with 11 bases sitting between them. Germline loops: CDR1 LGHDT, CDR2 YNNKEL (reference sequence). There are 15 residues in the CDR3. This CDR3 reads CASSQDRASPGELFF. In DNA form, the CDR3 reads TGTGCCAGCAGCCAAGACAGGGCAAGCCCCGGGGAGCTGTTTTTT.

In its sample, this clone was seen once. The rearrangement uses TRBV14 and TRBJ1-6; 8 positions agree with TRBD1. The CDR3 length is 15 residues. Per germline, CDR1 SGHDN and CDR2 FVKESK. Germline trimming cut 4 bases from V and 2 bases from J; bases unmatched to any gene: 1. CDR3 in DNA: TGTGCCAGCAGCCTACAGGGGGCCTATAATTCACCCCTCCACTTT. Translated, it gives CASSLQGAYNSPLHF.

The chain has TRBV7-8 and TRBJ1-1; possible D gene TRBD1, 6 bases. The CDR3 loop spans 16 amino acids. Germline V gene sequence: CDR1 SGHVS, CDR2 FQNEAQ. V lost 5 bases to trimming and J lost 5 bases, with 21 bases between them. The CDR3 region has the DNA TGTGCCAGCAGCACTGGTGGGGGGGCCAAGGGGACTGAAGCTTTCTTT. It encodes CASSTGGGAKGTEAFF.

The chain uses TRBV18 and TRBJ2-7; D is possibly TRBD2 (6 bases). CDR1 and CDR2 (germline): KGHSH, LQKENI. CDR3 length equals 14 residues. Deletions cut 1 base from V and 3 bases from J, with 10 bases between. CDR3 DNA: TGTGCCAGCTCACCACGCGGACTACTCTACGAGCAGTACTTC. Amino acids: CASSPRGLLYEQYF.

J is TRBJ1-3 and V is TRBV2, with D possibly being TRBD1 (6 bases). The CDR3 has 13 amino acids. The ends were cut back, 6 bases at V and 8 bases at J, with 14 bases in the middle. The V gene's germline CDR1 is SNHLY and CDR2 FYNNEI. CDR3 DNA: TGTGCCAGCAGACTCAGGGGTGGGGACACCATATATTTT. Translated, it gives CASRLRGGDTIYF.

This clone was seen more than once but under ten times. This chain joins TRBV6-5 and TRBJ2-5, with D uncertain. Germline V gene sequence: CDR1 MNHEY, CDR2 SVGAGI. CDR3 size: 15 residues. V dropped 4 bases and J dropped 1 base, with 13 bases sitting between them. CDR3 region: CASSFGAALQETQYF. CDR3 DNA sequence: TGTGCCAGCAGTTTCGGTGCGGCCCTCCAAGAGACCCAGTACTTC.

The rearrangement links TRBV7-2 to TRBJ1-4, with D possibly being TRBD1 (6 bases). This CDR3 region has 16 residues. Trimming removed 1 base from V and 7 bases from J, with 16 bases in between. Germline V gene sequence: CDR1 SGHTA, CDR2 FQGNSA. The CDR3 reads CASSLGKWGGGEKLFF. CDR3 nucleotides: TGTGCCAGCAGCTTAGGGAAGTGGGGAGGGGGTGAAAAACTGTTTTTT.

CDR3 sequence: CASSNAGTGFSGNTIYF. The CDR3, as DNA: TGTGCCAGCAGCAACGCCGGGACTGGCTTTTCTGGAAACACCATATATTTT. J is TRBJ1-3 and V is TRBV5-5; a weak D match, TRBD1 (5 bases). CDR1 and CDR2 from the germline V gene are SGHKS and YYEKEE (reference sequence). V lost 4 bases and J 1 base, leaving 18 bases between the germline ends. This CDR3 is 17 amino acids long.

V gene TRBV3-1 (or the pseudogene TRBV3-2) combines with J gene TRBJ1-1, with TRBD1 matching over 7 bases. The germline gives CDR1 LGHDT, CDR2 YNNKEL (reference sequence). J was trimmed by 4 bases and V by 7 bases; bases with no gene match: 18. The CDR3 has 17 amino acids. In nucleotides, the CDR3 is TGTGCCAGCAACCAGAGGCTAGGGGGCGCGTTCGGCACTGAAGCTTTCTTT. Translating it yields CASNQRLGGAFGTEAFF.

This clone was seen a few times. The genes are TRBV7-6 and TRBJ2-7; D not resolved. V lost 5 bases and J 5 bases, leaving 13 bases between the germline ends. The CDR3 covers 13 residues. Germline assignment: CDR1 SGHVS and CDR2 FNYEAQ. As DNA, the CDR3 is TGTGCCAGCAGCCCACTGTACGCCCACGAGCAGTACTTC. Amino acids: CASSPLYAHEQYF.

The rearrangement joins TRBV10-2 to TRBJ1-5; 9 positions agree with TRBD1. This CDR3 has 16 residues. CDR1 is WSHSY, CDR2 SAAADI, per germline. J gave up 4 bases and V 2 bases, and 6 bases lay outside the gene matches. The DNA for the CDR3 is TGCGCCAGCAGTGAGCCGGACAGGGGCAGGAATCAGCCCCAGCATTTT. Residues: CASSEPDRGRNQPQHF.

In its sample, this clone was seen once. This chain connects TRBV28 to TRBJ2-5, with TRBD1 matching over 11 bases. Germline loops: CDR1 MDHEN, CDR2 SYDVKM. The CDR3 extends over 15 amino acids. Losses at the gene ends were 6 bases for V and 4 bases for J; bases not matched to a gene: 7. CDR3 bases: TGTGCCAGCAGGGCGACGGGGACAGGGGGAGAGACCCAGTACTTC. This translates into CASRATGTGGETQYF.

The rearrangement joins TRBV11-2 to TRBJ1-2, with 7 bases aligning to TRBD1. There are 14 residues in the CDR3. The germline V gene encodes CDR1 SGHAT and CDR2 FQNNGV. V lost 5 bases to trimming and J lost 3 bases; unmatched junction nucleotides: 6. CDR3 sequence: CASSQGQAHYGYTF. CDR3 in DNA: TGTGCCAGCAGCCAAGGACAGGCCCACTATGGCTACACCTTC.

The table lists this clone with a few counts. The DNA of the CDR3 is TGTGCCAGCAGCTTAGCGGCAGGGGGCGCCTATGGCTACACCTTC. Amino acid sequence: CASSLAAGGAYGYTF. The J gene is TRBJ1-2, the V gene TRBV7-9; 8 bases align to TRBD1. Germline CDR1 and CDR2: SEHNR and FQNEAQ (reference sequence). This CDR3 has 15 amino acids. With V trimmed by 0 bases and J by 4 bases, 4 bases remained unmatched.

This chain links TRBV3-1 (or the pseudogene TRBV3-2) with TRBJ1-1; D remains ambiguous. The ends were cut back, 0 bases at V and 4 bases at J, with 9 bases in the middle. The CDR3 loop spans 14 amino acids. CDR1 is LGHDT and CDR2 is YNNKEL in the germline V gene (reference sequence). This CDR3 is CASSQESLATEAFF. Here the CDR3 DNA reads TGTGCCAGCAGCCAAGAATCCCTGGCCACTGAAGCTTTCTTT.

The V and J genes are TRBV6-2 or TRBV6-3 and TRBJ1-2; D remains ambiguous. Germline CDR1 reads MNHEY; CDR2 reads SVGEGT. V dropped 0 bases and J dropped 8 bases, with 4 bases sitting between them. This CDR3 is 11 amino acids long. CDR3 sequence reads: CASSYSVGYTF. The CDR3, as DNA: TGTGCCAGCAGTTACTCCGTGGGCTACACCTTC.

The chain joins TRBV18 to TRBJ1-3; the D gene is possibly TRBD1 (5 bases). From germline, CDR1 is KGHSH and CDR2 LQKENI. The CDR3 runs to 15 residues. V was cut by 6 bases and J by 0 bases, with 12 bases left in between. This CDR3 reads CASSHGGDSGNTIYF. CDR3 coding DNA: TGTGCCAGCTCTCACGGGGGTGACTCTGGAAACACCATATATTTT.

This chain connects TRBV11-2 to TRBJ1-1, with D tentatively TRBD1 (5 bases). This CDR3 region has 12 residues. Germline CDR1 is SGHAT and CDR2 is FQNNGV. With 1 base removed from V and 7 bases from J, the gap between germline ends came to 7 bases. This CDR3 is CASSLVDSEAFF. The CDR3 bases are TGTGCCAGCAGCTTAGTCGACAGTGAAGCTTTCTTT.

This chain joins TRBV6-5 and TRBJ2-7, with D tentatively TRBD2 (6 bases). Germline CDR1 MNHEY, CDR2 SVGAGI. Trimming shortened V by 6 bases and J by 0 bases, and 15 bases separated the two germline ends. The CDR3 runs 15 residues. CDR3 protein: CASRDRDFRSYEQYF. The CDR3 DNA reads TGTGCCAGCAGGGACCGGGACTTTCGCTCCTACGAGCAGTACTTC.